Below are 4 T cell receptor beta chains sequenced from a single sample in a study of cytomegalovirus exposure and HLA in healthy donors. PCR amplification relied on 60 Vbeta primers (plus 13 Jbeta primers). Assay: immunoSEQ multiplex PCR; the TCRdb copy retains only in-frame clones and omits some. The sample yields about 140,000 clones, of which the top ten take up 2% to 2.5%. The sequencing sample was made of PBMCs. These receptors were collected from a woman aged 18-29 years in good health and CMV-seronegative.

This chain uses TRBV2 with TRBJ2-7; 9 nucleotides align to TRBD2. CDR3 length: 15 residues. The V segment lost 5 bases and the J segment 5 bases; nucleotides outside the gene matches: 10. CDR1 SNHLY and CDR2 FYNNEI come from the germline V gene. The CDR3 coding sequence is TGTGCCAGCAGTATGGTCCGGGGCGGGGGGGACGAGCAGTACTTC. The encoded protein is CASSMVRGGGDEQYF.

The chain uses TRBV2 and TRBJ1-5, with 9 positions matching TRBD1. Per germline, CDR1 SNHLY and CDR2 FYNNEI. The CDR3 length is 16 residues. V lost 4 bases and J lost 6; bases outside the gene matches: 10. CDR3 coding DNA: TGTGCCAGCAGTGGGGTTTTGGACAGGGGATCTCAGCCCCAGCATTTT. It specifies CASSGVLDRGSQPQHF.

This chain uses TRBV7-6 with TRBJ1-2, with 7 bases aligning to TRBD1. V was clipped by 5 bases and J by 7 bases; unmatched bases: 7. This CDR3 is 13 amino acids long. The germline V gene has CDR1 SGHVS and CDR2 FNYEAQ. CDR3 DNA: TGTGCCAGCAGCCTCGACAGGGCCTCTGGCTACACCTTC. Amino acid sequence: CASSLDRASGYTF.

This sequence joins TRBV7-9 and TRBJ2-1; D perhaps matches TRBD1 (5 bases). Trimming took off 4 bases at V and 0 bases at J, with 16 bases between the two ends. CDR3 length equals 17 residues. Germline values: CDR1 SEHNR, CDR2 FQNEAQ (reference sequence). The CDR3 protein is CASSSTTAPSSYNEQFF. As DNA, the CDR3 is TGTGCCAGCAGCTCCACGACAGCCCCTAGCTCCTACAATGAGCAGTTCTTC.